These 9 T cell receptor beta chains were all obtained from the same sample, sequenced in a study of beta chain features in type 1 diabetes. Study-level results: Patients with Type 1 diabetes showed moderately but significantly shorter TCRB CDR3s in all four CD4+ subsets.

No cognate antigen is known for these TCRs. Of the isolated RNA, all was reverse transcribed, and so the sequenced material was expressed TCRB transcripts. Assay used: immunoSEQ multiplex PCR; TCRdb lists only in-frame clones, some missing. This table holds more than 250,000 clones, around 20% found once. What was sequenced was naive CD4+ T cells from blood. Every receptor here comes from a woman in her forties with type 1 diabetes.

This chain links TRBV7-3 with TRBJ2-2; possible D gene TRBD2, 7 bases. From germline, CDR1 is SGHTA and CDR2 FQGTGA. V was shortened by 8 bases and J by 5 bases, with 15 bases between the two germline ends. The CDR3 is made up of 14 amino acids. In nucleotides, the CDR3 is TGTGCCAGCTCGCGAGAGGGGGGGACCGGGGAGCTGTTTTTT. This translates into CASSREGGTGELFF.

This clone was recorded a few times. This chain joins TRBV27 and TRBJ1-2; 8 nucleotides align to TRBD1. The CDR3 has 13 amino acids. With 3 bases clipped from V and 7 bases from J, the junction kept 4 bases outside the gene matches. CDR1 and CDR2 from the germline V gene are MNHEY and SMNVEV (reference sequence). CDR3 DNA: TGTGCCAGCAGTTTCGACAGGGGAGGTGGCTACACCTTC. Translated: CASSFDRGGGYTF.

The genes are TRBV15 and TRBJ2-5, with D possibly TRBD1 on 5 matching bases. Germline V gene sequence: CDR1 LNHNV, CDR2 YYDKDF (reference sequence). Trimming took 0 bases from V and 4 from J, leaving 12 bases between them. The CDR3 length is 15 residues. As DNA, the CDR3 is TGTGCCACCAGCAGAGATACAGGAACAGGAGAGACCCAGTACTTC. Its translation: CATSRDTGTGETQYF.

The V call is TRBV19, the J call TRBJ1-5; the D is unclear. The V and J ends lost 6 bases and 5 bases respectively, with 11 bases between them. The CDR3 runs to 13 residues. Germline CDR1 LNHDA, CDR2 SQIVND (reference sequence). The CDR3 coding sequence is TGTGCCAGTAGATGGCAGGCAGATCAGCCCCAGCATTTT. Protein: CASRWQADQPQHF.

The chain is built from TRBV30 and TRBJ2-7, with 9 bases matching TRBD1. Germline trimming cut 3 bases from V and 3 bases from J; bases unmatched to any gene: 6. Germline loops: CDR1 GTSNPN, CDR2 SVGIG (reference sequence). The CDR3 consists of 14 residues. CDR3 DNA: TGTGCCTGGAGGAGAGGGACAGGGAACTACGAGCAGTACTTC. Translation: CAWRRGTGNYEQYF. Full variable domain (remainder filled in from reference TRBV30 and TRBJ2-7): SQTIHQWPATLVQPVGSPLSLECTVEGTSNPNLYWYRQAAGRGLQLLFYSVGIGQISSEVPQNLSASRPQDRQFILSSKKLLLSDSGFYLCAWRRGTGNYEQYFGPGTRLTVT.

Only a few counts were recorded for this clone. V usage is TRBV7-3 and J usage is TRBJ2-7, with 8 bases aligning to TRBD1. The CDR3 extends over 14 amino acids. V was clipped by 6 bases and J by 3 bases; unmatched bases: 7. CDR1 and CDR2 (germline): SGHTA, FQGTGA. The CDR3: CASSPGQGVYEQYF. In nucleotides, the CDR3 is TGTGCCAGCAGTCCTGGACAGGGTGTCTACGAGCAGTACTTC. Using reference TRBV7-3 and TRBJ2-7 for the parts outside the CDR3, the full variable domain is GAGVSQTPSNKVTEKGKYVELRCDPISGHTALYWYRQSLGQGPEFLIYFQGTGAADDSGLPNDRFFAVRPEGSVSTLKIQRTERGDSAVYLCASSPGQGVYEQYFGPGTRLTVT.

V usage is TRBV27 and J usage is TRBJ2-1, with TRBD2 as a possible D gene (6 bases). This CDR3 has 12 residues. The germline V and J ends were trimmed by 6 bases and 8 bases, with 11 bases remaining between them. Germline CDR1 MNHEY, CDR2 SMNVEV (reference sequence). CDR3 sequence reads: CASRGGTYEQFF. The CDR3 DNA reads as TGTGCCAGCAGGGGGGGTACGTATGAGCAGTTCTTC.

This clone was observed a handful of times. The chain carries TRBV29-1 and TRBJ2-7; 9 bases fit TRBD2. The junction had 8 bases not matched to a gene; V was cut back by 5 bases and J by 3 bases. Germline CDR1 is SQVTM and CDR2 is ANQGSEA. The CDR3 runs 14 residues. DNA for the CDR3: TGCAGCGTTCGCCTAGCGGGGCCGGTCTACGAGCAGTACTTC. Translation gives CSVRLAGPVYEQYF.

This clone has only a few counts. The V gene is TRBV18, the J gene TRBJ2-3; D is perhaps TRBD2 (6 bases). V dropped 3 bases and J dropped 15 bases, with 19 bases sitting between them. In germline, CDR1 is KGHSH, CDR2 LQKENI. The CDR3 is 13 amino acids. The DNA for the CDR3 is TGTGCCAGCTCACCCTGGGACGGGACTGCTGCATATTTT. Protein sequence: CASSPWDGTAAYF.